These 30 T cell receptor beta chains originate from one sample sequenced in a study of blood T cell repertoires in COVID-19. Generated by immunoSEQ multiplex PCR, the TCRdb table keeps only in-frame clones and is missing some. The sample includes fewer than 500,000 clones, roughly 80% of them seen just once. The sample comprised peripheral blood. The receptors originated from a human donor with acute or convalescent COVID-19. The donor label of this sample is uncertain.

The V and J genes are TRBV18 and TRBJ1-2, with D maybe TRBD1 (5 bases). Trimming took off 4 bases at V and 6 bases at J, with 15 bases between the two ends. This CDR3 has 14 residues. CDR1 is KGHSH and CDR2 is LQKENI in the germline V gene. CDR3 nucleotides: TGTGCCAGCTCACGTCTTGGGGGGTCGAATGGCTACACCTTC. This codes for CASSRLGGSNGYTF. Complete variable domain (other parts from reference TRBV18 and TRBJ1-2): NAGVMQNPRHLVRRRGQEARLRCSPMKGHSHVYWYRQLPEEGLKFMVYLQKENIIDESGMPKERFSAEFPKEGPSILRIQQVVRGDSAAYFCASSRLGGSNGYTFGSGTRLTVV.

The rearrangement joins TRBV5-1 to TRBJ1-1; 7 bases match TRBD1. The CDR3 spans 16 residues. Germline CDR1 is SGHRS and CDR2 is YFSETQ. The V gene end was trimmed by 0 bases and the J gene end by 4 bases; junction bases not matched to a gene: 9. The CDR3 loop reads CASSLARDSATTEAFF. CDR3 DNA sequence: TGCGCCAGCAGCTTGGCGAGGGACAGTGCTACCACTGAAGCTTTCTTT.

This chain uses TRBV5-4 with TRBJ1-1; D possibly corresponds to TRBD1 (5 bases). Germline lookup yields CDR1 SGHNT and CDR2 YYREEE (reference sequence). The length of the CDR3 is 15 residues. The ends were cut back, 5 bases at V and 4 bases at J, with 18 bases in the middle. This chain's CDR3 is CASSPVGGGSTEAFF. In nucleotides, the CDR3 is TGTGCCAGCAGTCCGGTTGGGGGGGGGTCCACTGAAGCTTTCTTT.

The V gene is TRBV15, the J gene TRBJ1-4; 10 bases match TRBD1. This CDR3 has 15 amino acids. The V gene end was trimmed by 1 base and the J gene end by 8 bases; junction bases not matched to a gene: 4. CDR1 LNHNV and CDR2 YYDKDF come from the germline V gene (reference sequence). The CDR3 spells CATSRAGTGVEKLFF. As DNA, the CDR3 is TGTGCCACCAGCAGAGCCGGGACAGGGGTCGAAAAACTGTTTTTT.

The V gene is TRBV6-5, the J gene TRBJ1-1; the match to TRBD1 covers 7 bases. V gave up 6 bases and J gave up 4 bases; unmatched junction bases: 2. The germline V gene has CDR1 MNHEY and CDR2 SVGAGI. CDR3 size: 12 residues. CDR3 amino acids: CASRRQGTEAFF. CDR3 sequence (DNA): TGTGCCAGCAGGCGACAGGGCACTGAAGCTTTCTTT.

The V call is TRBV6-1, the J call TRBJ1-3, with a tentative D call TRBD1 (5 bases). CDR1 MNHNS and CDR2 SASEGT come from the germline V gene. V lost 0 bases and J lost 0, with 9 bases in between. CDR3 length equals 16 residues. CDR3 sequence reads: CASSEASGLSGNTIYF. CDR3 coding DNA: TGTGCCAGCAGTGAAGCGTCGGGACTCTCTGGAAACACCATATATTTT.

The CDR3 reads CASSSTSGRLYNEQFF. Here the CDR3 DNA reads TGCGCCAGCAGCTCCACTAGCGGGAGACTCTACAATGAGCAGTTCTTC. The V gene is TRBV5-1, the J gene TRBJ2-1; TRBD2 agrees at 11 bases. V lost 3 bases to trimming and J lost 3 bases; unmatched junction nucleotides: 5. This CDR3 contains 16 residues. Germline values: CDR1 SGHRS, CDR2 YFSETQ.

This sequence joins TRBV27 and TRBJ2-1, with TRBD1 identical over 8 bases. The CDR3 loop spans 16 amino acids. Germline CDR1 reads MNHEY; CDR2 reads SMNVEV (reference sequence). V dropped 7 bases and J dropped 4; count of bases not matched to a gene: 12. CDR3 residues: CASTYGARGPYNEQFF. CDR3 nucleotide sequence: TGTGCCAGCACCTACGGGGCCAGGGGGCCATACAATGAGCAGTTCTTC.

Note on this clone: Within the sample, other DNA sequences also encode this same CDR3. The chain recombines TRBV19 with TRBJ1-5; 8 positions match TRBD1. CDR3 length equals 13 residues. Trimming removed 9 bases from V and 7 bases from J; junction bases left unmatched: 8. Germline V gene lookup returns CDR1 LNHDA and CDR2 SQIVND (reference sequence). Here the CDR3 DNA reads TGTGCCAGCAGAGGACAGGGTTTACAGCCCCAGCATTTT. Its translation: CASRGQGLQPQHF.

The J gene is TRBJ2-7, the V gene TRBV30; perhaps TRBD1 as D (5 bases). Trimming removed 4 bases at V and 1 base at J, with 17 bases between. Germline V gives CDR1 GTSNPN, CDR2 SVGIG (reference sequence). The CDR3 loop spans 15 amino acids. The CDR3 DNA reads as TGTGCCTGGAATAAGGGGCACGGTGTTTCCTACGAGCAGTACTTC. Residues: CAWNKGHGVSYEQYF.

The gene calls are TRBV6-4 and TRBJ2-4; TRBD1 is a possible D gene (6 bases). The CDR3 contains 19 residues. Germline lookup yields CDR1 MRHNA and CDR2 SNTAGT. V was trimmed by 0 bases and J by 0 bases, leaving 18 bases between them. The CDR3 sequence is CASSDSWTDATLAKNIQYF. The CDR3 DNA reads TGTGCCAGCAGTGACTCTTGGACAGACGCTACCTTAGCCAAAAACATTCAGTACTTC.

The chain links TRBV19 to TRBJ1-5; 10 nucleotides match TRBD1. V was pared by 3 bases and J by 10 bases, with 6 bases of the junction left unmatched. In germline, CDR1 is LNHDA, CDR2 SQIVND (reference sequence). The CDR3 runs 14 residues. DNA of the CDR3: TGTGCCAGTAGTATGGGGACAGGGGCGAGACCCCAGCATTTT. As protein: CASSMGTGARPQHF.

The J gene is TRBJ2-7, the V gene TRBV28; tentative D call: TRBD1 (5 bases). This CDR3 is 14 amino acids long. In germline, CDR1 is MDHEN, CDR2 SYDVKM. V lost 5 bases to trimming and J lost 2 bases, with 13 bases between them. CDR3 in amino acids: CASSLQTVAYEQYF. The CDR3 DNA reads as TGTGCCAGCAGTCTCCAGACAGTGGCCTACGAGCAGTACTTC.

This sequence joins TRBV12-2 and TRBJ2-3; the DNA was not used to check the table's D call, TRBD1. TRBV12-2 is shown as a pseudogene. The CDR3 consists of 12 residues. The CDR3 DNA is TGTGCAAGTCCCCACAGGGGCGATACGCAGTATTTT. It yields the protein CASPHRGDTQYF.

This sequence joins TRBV3-1 (or the pseudogene TRBV3-2) and TRBJ2-2, with no clear D. The V end lost 3 bases, the J end lost 5 bases, and 10 bases lay between the germline ends. The germline gives CDR1 LGHDT, CDR2 YNNKEL (reference sequence). This CDR3 has 14 residues. For the CDR3, the DNA is TGTGCCAGCAGCCAGCAGGCTTGGACCGGGGAGCTGTTTTTT. Translated, it gives CASSQQAWTGELFF.

This rearrangement joins TRBV7-9 to TRBJ2-1; D is possibly TRBD2 (5 bases). This CDR3 has 12 amino acids. Germline values: CDR1 SEHNR, CDR2 FQNEAQ (reference sequence). Trimming pared 5 bases from V and 10 bases from J, leaving 12 bases between. CDR3: CASSMVQREQFF. The CDR3 DNA is TGTGCCAGCAGCATGGTGCAGCGGGAGCAGTTCTTC.

This clone has a handful of counts. The chain couples TRBV5-4 to TRBJ1-1; D is uncertain. This CDR3 has 14 residues. CDR1 SGHNT and CDR2 YYREEE come from the germline V gene (reference sequence). Trimming removed 4 bases from V and 2 bases from J, with 12 bases in between. CDR3 sequence (DNA): TGTGCCAGCAGCCTGGCCCAGATAAACACTGAAGCTTTCTTT. Protein product: CASSLAQINTEAFF.

This chain uses TRBV11-2 with TRBJ1-1, with D possibly TRBD1 on 6 matching bases. CDR3 length equals 12 residues. V lost 2 bases and J 11 bases, leaving 12 bases between the germline ends. The germline CDR1 and CDR2 sequences are SGHAT and FQNNGV. CDR3 amino acids: CASSLRGGAAFF. The CDR3 region has the DNA TGTGCCAGCAGCTTAAGGGGGGGCGCGGCTTTCTTT.

This sequence joins TRBV2 and TRBJ2-1, with 14 nucleotides matching TRBD2. Germline CDR1 reads SNHLY; CDR2 reads FYNNEI. Trimming removed 6 bases from V and 6 bases from J; junction bases left unmatched: 4. The length of the CDR3 is 15 residues. The CDR3 region has the DNA TGTGCCAGCAGGCCCGGGACTAGCGGGAGCAATGAGCAGTTCTTC. Its protein is CASRPGTSGSNEQFF.

The rearrangement links TRBV5-1 to TRBJ2-2; D call uncertain. CDR3 length equals 14 residues. V was clipped by 4 bases and J by 1 base, with 8 bases between them. Germline V gives CDR1 SGHRS, CDR2 YFSETQ. DNA for the CDR3: TGCGCCAGCAGCCCTTCCGGGAACACCGGGGAGCTGTTTTTT. Encoded protein: CASSPSGNTGELFF.

This clone was seen only a few times. The chain couples TRBV16 to TRBJ1-5; possible D gene TRBD1, 6 bases. The V gene's germline CDR1 is KGHSY and CDR2 FQNENV. This CDR3 has 16 amino acids. V was clipped by 2 bases and J by 0 bases, with 11 bases between them. The CDR3 DNA sequence: TGTGCCAGCAGCCAACCCGGACAGTATAGCAATCAGCCCCAGCATTTT. Amino acid sequence: CASSQPGQYSNQPQHF. The full variable domain, rest sourced from reference TRBV16 and TRBJ1-5, is GEEVAQTPKHLVRGEGQKAKLYCAPIKGHSYVFWYQQVLKNEFKFLISFQNENVFDETGMPKERFSAKCLPNSPCSLEIQATKLEDSAVYFCASSQPGQYSNQPQHFGDGTRLSIL.

V and J are TRBV18 and TRBJ1-2; D is uncertain. V lost 6 bases and J lost 2, with 10 bases in between. CDR3 length equals 13 residues. Looked up from germline, CDR1 is KGHSH and CDR2 is LQKENI. The CDR3 region has the DNA TGTGCCAGCTCGCCTCAGGAAAACTATGGCTACACCTTC. It specifies CASSPQENYGYTF.

The genes are TRBV30 and TRBJ2-1, with TRBD2 matching over 13 bases. Germline lookup yields CDR1 GTSNPN and CDR2 SVGIG (reference sequence). The CDR3 runs 19 residues. After removal of 6 bases from V and 9 bases from J, the junction contained 23 bases not matched to a gene. CDR3 amino acids: CACPRGGLAGTTARGEQFF. The CDR3, as DNA: TGTGCCTGCCCGCGGGGGGGACTAGCGGGAACGACAGCCCGGGGTGAGCAGTTCTTC.

The rearrangement links TRBV5-4 to TRBJ1-2; D is unclear. Germline V gene data show CDR1 as SGHNT and CDR2 as YYREEE (reference sequence). Between the trimmed V and J ends, which lost 0 bases and 6 bases, there was a span of 12 bases. CDR3 length: 14 residues. CDR3 region: CASSLESREDGYTF. The CDR3 coding sequence is TGTGCCAGCAGCTTGGAGTCTAGGGAGGATGGCTACACCTTC.

The chain employs TRBV7-9 and TRBJ2-5, with 7 bases matching TRBD1. The V and J ends lost 5 bases and 4 bases, in that order; junction bases with no gene match: 13. This CDR3 has 16 amino acids. The germline V gene encodes CDR1 SEHNR and CDR2 FQNEAQ (reference sequence). The CDR3 reads CASSPSRGQLLETQYF. The CDR3 bases are TGTGCCAGCAGCCCATCTAGGGGGCAGCTCCTAGAGACCCAGTACTTC.

The gene calls are TRBV2 and TRBJ2-3; the match to TRBD1 covers 8 bases. V trimming: 3 bases; J trimming: 5 bases; junction bases outside the gene matches: 7. The CDR3 loop spans 15 amino acids. Germline values: CDR1 SNHLY, CDR2 FYNNEI. The CDR3, as DNA: TGTGCCAGCAGTGAGGCAGGGGGCCGGGGAGATACGCAGTATTTT. Translated: CASSEAGGRGDTQYF.

This chain connects TRBV5-1 to TRBJ2-1, with D perhaps matching TRBD2 (6 bases). Trimming took off 4 bases at V and 6 bases at J, with 11 bases between the two ends. There are 13 residues in the CDR3. CDR1 and CDR2 (germline): SGHRS, YFSETQ. The chain's CDR3 is CASSRRDFNEQFF. CDR3 nucleotides: TGCGCCAGCAGCCGCCGGGACTTCAATGAGCAGTTCTTC.

This clone was counted a single time. The gene calls are TRBV2 and TRBJ2-2, with a possible D match to TRBD2 (5 bases). CDR1 is SNHLY, CDR2 FYNNEI, per germline. The CDR3 loop spans 16 amino acids. With 7 bases removed from V and 5 bases from J, the gap between germline ends came to 20 bases. CDR3 nucleotides: TGTGCCAGCAAGAGGGAGTCGGCTAGCCATACCGGGGAGCTGTTTTTT. It translates to CASKRESASHTGELFF.

The chain links TRBV6-5 to TRBJ1-6; D possibly corresponds to TRBD1 (5 bases). The V gene lost 4 bases and the J gene lost 0 bases, with 10 bases spanning the gap. The CDR3 spans 16 residues. The germline V gene encodes CDR1 MNHEY and CDR2 SVGAGI. CDR3 region: CASSWGGSSYNSPLHF. The CDR3 DNA reads TGTGCCAGCAGTTGGGGCGGGAGCTCCTATAATTCACCCCTCCACTTT.

The chain is built from TRBV6-5 and TRBJ2-5; 11 bases are a match to TRBD1. CDR3 length equals 15 residues. Germline trimming cut 6 bases from V and 5 bases from J; bases unmatched to any gene: 8. Germline V CDR1 and CDR2: MNHEY, SVGAGI. The CDR3 DNA reads TGTGCCAGCAGACGGACAGGGGGCGCCTATGAGACCCAGTACTTC. Encoded protein: CASRRTGGAYETQYF.